The 9 T cell receptor beta chains below all came from one sample that was sequenced in a study of shared clonotypes between healthy human individuals (dated by TCRdb to 2019 to 2021). Library prep was done by the immunoSEQ multiplex PCR assay. Held by TCRdb, this immuneACCESS table contains in-frame sequences only and omits some clones. Under half of the omission traces to an unresolved V gene where checked; the cause of the rest is unknown. The sample includes about 530,000 clones, with roughly 79% observed a single time. Clones ranked in the top ten supply around an eighth of the sample. The sequenced sample consisted of PBMCs. These TCRs come from a middle-aged woman in good health. Some clones in this sample may be carry-over from other donors' samples.

The chain uses TRBV7-3 and TRBJ2-2; 8 bases are shared with TRBD2. The trim removed 5 bases at V and 8 bases at J, leaving 4 bases unmatched. Germline CDR1 is SGHTA and CDR2 is FQGTGA. This CDR3 region has 13 residues. The CDR3 loop reads CASSREREGELFF. The CDR3 nucleotides are TGTGCCAGCAGCCGCGAGCGGGAGGGGGAGCTGTTTTTT.

The chain links TRBV19 to TRBJ2-2, with 12 nucleotides matching TRBD2. The CDR3 loop spans 19 amino acids. Germline V gene data show CDR1 as LNHDA and CDR2 as SQIVND (reference sequence). The junction had 13 bases not matched to a gene; V was cut back by 5 bases and J by 3 bases. Here the CDR3 DNA reads TGTGCCAGTAGTCGCGACGGTAGGCTAGCGGGAGGGGACACCGGGGAGCTGTTTTTT. Its protein is CASSRDGRLAGGDTGELFF.

The V call is TRBV18, the J call TRBJ2-7; D might be TRBD2 (5 bases). The V gene's germline CDR1 is KGHSH and CDR2 LQKENI. V was trimmed by 6 bases and J by 2 bases, leaving 17 bases between them. The CDR3 has 15 residues. The CDR3 region is CASSGGWTRTYEQYF. CDR3 nucleotide sequence: TGTGCCAGCTCGGGCGGGTGGACCCGGACCTACGAGCAGTACTTC.

This clone was counted a single time. The CDR3 loop reads CASSSRPPLAGNTGELFF. The CDR3 nucleotides read TGTGCCAGCAGTTCCCGCCCCCCTCTAGCGGGGAACACCGGGGAGCTGTTTTTT. The chain is built from TRBV27 and TRBJ2-2, with TRBD2 identical over 8 bases. V lost 4 bases, J lost 1 base, and 11 bases stayed unmatched. The CDR3 loop spans 18 amino acids. The germline gives CDR1 MNHEY, CDR2 SMNVEV (reference sequence).

The chain has TRBV7-9 and TRBJ2-7; 7 bases map to TRBD2. The CDR3 sequence is 13 residues long. Germline V gene sequence: CDR1 SEHNR, CDR2 FQNEAQ (reference sequence). Losses at the gene ends were 2 bases for V and 6 bases for J; bases not matched to a gene: 4. The chain's CDR3 is CASSLNGLGEQYF. The CDR3 nucleotides are TGTGCCAGCAGCTTAAATGGACTAGGCGAGCAGTACTTC.

CDR3 nucleotides: TGTGCCAGCAGTGCCAGGGACAGGGGAGGCTATGGCTACACCTTC. Its protein is CASSARDRGGYGYTF. V and J are TRBV6-1 and TRBJ1-2; 10 bases are shared with TRBD1. The V gene end was trimmed by 4 bases and the J gene end by 4 bases; junction bases not matched to a gene: 6. Germline assignment: CDR1 MNHNS and CDR2 SASEGT. The CDR3 is made up of 15 amino acids.

This rearrangement joins TRBV19 to TRBJ2-1; possible D gene TRBD1, 6 bases. Trimming removed 3 bases from V and 8 bases from J, with 14 bases in between. This CDR3 is built from 14 residues. In germline, CDR1 is LNHDA, CDR2 SQIVND (reference sequence). CDR3 in DNA: TGTGCCAGTAGTATTCAGGACAGAAATCATGAGCAGTTCTTC. It codes for CASSIQDRNHEQFF.

The V and J genes are TRBV6-1 and TRBJ2-2; 7 bases map to TRBD2. Looked up from germline, CDR1 is MNHNS and CDR2 is SASEGT. The V gene end was trimmed by 8 bases and the J gene end by 7 bases; junction bases not matched to a gene: 7. The CDR3 runs 13 residues. CDR3 DNA sequence: TGTGCCAGCTGGGACTACCCCATCGGGGAGCTGTTTTTT. Translation gives CASWDYPIGELFF.

The chain employs TRBV28 and TRBJ2-2; D is perhaps TRBD1 (5 bases). The CDR3 spans 14 residues. V lost 5 bases, J lost 1 base, and 8 bases lay in between. Germline assignment: CDR1 MDHEN and CDR2 SYDVKM. DNA of the CDR3: TGTGCCAGCAGTGGACACGGGAACACCGGGGAGCTGTTTTTT. This codes for CASSGHGNTGELFF.